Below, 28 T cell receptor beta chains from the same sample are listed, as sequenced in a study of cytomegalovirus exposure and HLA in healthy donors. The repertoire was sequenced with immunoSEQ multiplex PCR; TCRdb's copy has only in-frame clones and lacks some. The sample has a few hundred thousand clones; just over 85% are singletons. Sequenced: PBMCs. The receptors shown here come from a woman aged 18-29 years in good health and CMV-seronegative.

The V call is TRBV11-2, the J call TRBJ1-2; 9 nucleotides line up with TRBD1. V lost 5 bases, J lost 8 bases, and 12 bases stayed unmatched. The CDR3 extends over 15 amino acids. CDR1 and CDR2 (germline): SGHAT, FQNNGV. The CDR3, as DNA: TGTGCCAGCAGCCCCGGGACAGGGTTCGTAGGGGGCTACACCTTC. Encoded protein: CASSPGTGFVGGYTF.

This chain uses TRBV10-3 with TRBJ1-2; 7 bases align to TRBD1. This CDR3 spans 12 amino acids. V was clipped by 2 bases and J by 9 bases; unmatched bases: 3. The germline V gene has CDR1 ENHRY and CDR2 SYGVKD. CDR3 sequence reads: CAISELQGSYTF. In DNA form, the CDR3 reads TGTGCCATCAGTGAGCTACAGGGGAGCTACACCTTC.

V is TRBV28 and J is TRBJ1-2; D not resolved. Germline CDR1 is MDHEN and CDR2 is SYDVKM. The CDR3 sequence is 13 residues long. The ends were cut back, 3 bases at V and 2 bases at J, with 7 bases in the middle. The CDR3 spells CASSFEQNYGYTF. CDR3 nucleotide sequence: TGTGCCAGCAGTTTCGAACAAAACTATGGCTACACCTTC.

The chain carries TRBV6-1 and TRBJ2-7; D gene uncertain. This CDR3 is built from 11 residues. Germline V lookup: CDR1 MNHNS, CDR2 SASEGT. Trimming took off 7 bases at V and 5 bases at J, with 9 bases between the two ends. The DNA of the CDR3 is TGTGCCAGCAAGAACGAGGACGAGCAGTACTTC. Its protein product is CASKNEDEQYF.

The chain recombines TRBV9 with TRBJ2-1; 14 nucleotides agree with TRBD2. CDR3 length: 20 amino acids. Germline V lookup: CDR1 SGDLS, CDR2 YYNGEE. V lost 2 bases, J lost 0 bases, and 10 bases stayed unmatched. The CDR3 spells CASSVRRGLAGASSYNEQFF. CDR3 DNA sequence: TGTGCCAGCAGCGTTCGAAGGGGACTAGCGGGAGCTAGCTCCTACAATGAGCAGTTCTTC.

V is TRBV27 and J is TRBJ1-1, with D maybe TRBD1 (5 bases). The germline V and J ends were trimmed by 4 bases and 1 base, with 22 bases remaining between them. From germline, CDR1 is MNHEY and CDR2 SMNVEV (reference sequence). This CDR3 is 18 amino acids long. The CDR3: CASSSTARGLMKNTEAFF. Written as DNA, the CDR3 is TGTGCCAGCAGTTCCACAGCAAGGGGTCTGATGAAGAACACTGAAGCTTTCTTT.

CDR3 protein: CASREAGRAGELFF. The CDR3 coding sequence is TGTGCCAGCAGGGAGGCCGGGAGGGCCGGGGAGCTGTTTTTT. The chain carries TRBV25-1 and TRBJ2-2; 8 bases align to TRBD2. CDR1 and CDR2 from the germline V gene are MGHDK and SYGVNS. This CDR3 spans 14 amino acids. V gave up 6 bases and J gave up 6 bases; unmatched junction bases: 6.

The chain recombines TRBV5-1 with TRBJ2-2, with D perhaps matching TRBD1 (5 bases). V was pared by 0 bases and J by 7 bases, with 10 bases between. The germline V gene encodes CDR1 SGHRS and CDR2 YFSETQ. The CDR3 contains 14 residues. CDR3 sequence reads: CASSLARAVGELFF. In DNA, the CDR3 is TGCGCCAGCAGCTTGGCCAGGGCCGTCGGGGAGCTGTTTTTT.

CDR3 in DNA: TGTGCCAGTAGTATAACAGCCCGTAGCTCCTACAATGAGCAGTTCTTC. Encoded protein: CASSITARSSYNEQFF. The chain couples TRBV19 to TRBJ2-1; no clear D gene. Looked up from germline, CDR1 is LNHDA and CDR2 is SQIVND (reference sequence). The CDR3 has 16 amino acids. The V end was cut by 2 bases, the J end by 0 bases, with 11 bases between.

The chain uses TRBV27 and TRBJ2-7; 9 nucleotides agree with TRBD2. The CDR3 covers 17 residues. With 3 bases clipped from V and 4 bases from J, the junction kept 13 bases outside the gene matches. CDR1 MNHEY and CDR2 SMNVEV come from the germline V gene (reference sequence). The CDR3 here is CASSFFGREGPNYEQYF. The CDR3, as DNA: TGTGCCAGCAGTTTCTTCGGGCGGGAGGGCCCCAATTACGAGCAGTACTTC.

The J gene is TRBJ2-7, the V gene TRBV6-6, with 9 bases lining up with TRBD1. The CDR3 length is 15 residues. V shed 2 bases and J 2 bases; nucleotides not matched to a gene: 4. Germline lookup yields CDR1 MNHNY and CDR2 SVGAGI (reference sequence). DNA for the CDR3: TGTGCCAGCAGTTACCGGACAGGGGTTCCCTACGAGCAGTACTTC. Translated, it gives CASSYRTGVPYEQYF.

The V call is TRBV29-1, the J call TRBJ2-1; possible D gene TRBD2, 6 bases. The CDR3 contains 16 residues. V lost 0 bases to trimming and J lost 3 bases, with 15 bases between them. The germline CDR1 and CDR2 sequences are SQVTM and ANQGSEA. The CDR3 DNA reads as TGCAGCGTTGAAGATGAAGGGGTAGCGGACTACAATGAGCAGTTCTTC. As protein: CSVEDEGVADYNEQFF.

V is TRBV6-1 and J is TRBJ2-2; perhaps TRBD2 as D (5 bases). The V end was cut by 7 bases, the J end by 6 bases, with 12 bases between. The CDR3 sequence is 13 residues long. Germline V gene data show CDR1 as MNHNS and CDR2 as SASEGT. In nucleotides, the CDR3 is TGTGCCAGCACCCCCGGGGATGCCGGGGAGCTGTTTTTT. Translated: CASTPGDAGELFF.

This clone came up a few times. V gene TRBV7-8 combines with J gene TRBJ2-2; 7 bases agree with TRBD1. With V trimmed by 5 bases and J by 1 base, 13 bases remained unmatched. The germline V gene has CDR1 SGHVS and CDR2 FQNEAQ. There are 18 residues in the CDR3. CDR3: CASSPLTGSRGNTGELFF. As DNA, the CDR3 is TGTGCCAGCAGCCCCCTGACAGGGTCTCGCGGGAACACCGGGGAGCTGTTTTTT.

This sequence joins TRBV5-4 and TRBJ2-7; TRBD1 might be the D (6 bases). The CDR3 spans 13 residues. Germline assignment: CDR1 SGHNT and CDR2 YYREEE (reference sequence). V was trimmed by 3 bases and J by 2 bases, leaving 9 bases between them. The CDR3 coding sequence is TGTGCCAGCAGCTCCAGGGGAACCTACGAGCAGTACTTC. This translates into CASSSRGTYEQYF. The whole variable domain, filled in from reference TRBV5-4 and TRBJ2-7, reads ETGVTQSPTHLIKTRGQQVTLRCSSQSGHNTVSWYQQALGQGPQFIFQYYREEENGRGNFPPRFSGLQFPNYSSELNVNALELDDSALYLCASSSRGTYEQYFGPGTRLTVT.

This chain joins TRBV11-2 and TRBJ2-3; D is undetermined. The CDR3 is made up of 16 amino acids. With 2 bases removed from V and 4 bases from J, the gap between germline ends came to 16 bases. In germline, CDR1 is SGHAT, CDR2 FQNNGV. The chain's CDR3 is CASSLTNPSSADTQYF. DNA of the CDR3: TGTGCCAGCAGCTTAACTAATCCATCGTCCGCAGATACGCAGTATTTT.

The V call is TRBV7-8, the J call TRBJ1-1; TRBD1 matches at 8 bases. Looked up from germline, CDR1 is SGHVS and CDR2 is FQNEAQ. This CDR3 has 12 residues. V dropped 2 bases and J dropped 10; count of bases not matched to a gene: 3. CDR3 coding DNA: TGTGCCAGCAGCTTAACTCAGGGGGCAGCTTTCTTT. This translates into CASSLTQGAAFF. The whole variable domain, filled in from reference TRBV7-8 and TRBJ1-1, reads GAGVSQSPRYKVAKRGQDVALRCDPISGHVSLFWYQQALGQGPEFLTYFQNEAQLDKSGLPSDRFFAERPEGSVSTLKIQRTQQEDSAVYLCASSLTQGAAFFGQGTRLTVV.

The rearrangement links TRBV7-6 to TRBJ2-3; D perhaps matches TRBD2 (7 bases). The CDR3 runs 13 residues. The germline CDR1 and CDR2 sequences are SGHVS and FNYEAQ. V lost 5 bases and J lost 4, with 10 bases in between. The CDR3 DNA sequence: TGTGCCAGCAGCGGGGGGGGCGCAGATACGCAGTATTTT. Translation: CASSGGGADTQYF.

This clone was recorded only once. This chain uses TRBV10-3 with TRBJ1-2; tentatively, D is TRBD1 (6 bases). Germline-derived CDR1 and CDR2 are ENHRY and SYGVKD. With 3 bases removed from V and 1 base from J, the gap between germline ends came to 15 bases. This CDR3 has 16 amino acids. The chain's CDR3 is CAISDPRQDRNYGYTF. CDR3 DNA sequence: TGTGCCATCAGTGATCCCCGACAGGACCGTAACTATGGCTACACCTTC.

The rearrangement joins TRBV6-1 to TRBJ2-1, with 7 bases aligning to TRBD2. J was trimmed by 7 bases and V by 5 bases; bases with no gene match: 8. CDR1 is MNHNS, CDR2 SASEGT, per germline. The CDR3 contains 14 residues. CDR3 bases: TGTGCCAGCAGTCATGGGGGGGGAGGGAATGAGCAGTTCTTC. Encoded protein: CASSHGGGGNEQFF.

The DNA of the CDR3 is TGTGCCAGCAGTTCGGTAGCGAGCTCCTACGAGCAGTACTTC. Translated: CASSSVASSYEQYF. V and J are TRBV6-1 and TRBJ2-7; perhaps TRBD2 as D (5 bases). The germline V gene has CDR1 MNHNS and CDR2 SASEGT. The CDR3 has 14 amino acids. The V and J ends lost 5 bases and 0 bases respectively, with 11 bases between them.

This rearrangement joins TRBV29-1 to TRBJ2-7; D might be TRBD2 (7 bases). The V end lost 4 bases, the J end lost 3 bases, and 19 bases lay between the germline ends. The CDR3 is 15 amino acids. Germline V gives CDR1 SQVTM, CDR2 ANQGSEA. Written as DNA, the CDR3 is TGCAGCGTTGGCCCGGGGGGCGCGGGGATCTACGAGCAGTACTTC. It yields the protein CSVGPGGAGIYEQYF.

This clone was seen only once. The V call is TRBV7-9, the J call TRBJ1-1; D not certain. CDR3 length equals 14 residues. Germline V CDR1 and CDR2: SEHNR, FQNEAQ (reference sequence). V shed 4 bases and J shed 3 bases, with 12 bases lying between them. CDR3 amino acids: CASSWHTEDTEAFF. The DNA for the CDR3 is TGTGCCAGCAGCTGGCACACCGAGGACACTGAAGCTTTCTTT.

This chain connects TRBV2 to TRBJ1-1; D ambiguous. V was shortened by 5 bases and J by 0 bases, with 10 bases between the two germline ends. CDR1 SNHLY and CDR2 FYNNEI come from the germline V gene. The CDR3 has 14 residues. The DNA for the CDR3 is TGTGCCAGCAGTAACGGGGTGATGAACACTGAAGCTTTCTTT. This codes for CASSNGVMNTEAFF.

The DNA for the CDR3 is TGTGCCACCACCGAGCGGACAGGGTTCTACGAGCAGTACTTC. Its protein is CATTERTGFYEQYF. The rearrangement uses TRBV2 and TRBJ2-7; TRBD1 agrees at 8 bases. CDR3 length: 14 residues. J gave up 3 bases and V 10 bases, and 11 bases lay outside the gene matches. CDR1 is SNHLY and CDR2 is FYNNEI in the germline V gene.

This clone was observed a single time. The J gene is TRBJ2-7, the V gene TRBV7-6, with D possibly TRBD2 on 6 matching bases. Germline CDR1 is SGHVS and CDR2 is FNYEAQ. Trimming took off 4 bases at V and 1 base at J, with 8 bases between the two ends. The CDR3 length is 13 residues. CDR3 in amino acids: CASSWGLSYEQYF. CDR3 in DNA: TGTGCCAGCAGCTGGGGACTGTCCTACGAGCAGTACTTC.

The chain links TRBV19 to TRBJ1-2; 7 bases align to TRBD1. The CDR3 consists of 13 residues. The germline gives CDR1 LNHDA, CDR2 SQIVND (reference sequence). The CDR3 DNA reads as TGTGCGAGCAGTCCGGACAGGTTTTATGGCTACACCTTC. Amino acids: CASSPDRFYGYTF.

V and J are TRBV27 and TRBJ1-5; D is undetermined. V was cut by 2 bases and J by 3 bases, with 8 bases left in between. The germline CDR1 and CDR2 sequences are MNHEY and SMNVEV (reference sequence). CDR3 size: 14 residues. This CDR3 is CASSLGPYNQPQHF. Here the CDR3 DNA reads TGTGCCAGCAGTTTAGGGCCTTACAATCAGCCCCAGCATTTT.